This T cell receptor beta chain was sequenced for a study of T-cell reconstitution after alpha-beta-depleted transplantation in children. Study-level points and caveats: The authors attributed T-cell counts and diversity one year after transplant mostly to newly produced T cells.

Unique molecular identifiers were incorporated when the TCRbeta library was constructed. TCRdb itself ran the PCR reads through MiXCR, one entry per CDR3 protein. The sample holds around 450,000 distinct CDR3 sequences, over 9.5% seen once. Regarding this clonotype: No antigen is known for it.

The CDR3 has 12 residues. V shed 4 bases, J shed 7 bases, and the junction held 3 bases outside the gene matches. The germline gives CDR1 SQVTM, CDR2 ANQGSEA. The TCR was taken from a child under 10 years old with inherited bone marrow failure, due to receive a stem cell transplant. The material was PBMCs, obtained before TCRalphabeta/CD19-depleted stem cell transplant. This chain joins TRBV29-1 and TRBJ2-1, with 8 bases aligning to TRBD2. CDR3 sequence: CSVVGGGNEQFF. CDR3 coding DNA: TGCAGCGTTGTCGGGGGGGGGAATGAGCAGTTCTTC.